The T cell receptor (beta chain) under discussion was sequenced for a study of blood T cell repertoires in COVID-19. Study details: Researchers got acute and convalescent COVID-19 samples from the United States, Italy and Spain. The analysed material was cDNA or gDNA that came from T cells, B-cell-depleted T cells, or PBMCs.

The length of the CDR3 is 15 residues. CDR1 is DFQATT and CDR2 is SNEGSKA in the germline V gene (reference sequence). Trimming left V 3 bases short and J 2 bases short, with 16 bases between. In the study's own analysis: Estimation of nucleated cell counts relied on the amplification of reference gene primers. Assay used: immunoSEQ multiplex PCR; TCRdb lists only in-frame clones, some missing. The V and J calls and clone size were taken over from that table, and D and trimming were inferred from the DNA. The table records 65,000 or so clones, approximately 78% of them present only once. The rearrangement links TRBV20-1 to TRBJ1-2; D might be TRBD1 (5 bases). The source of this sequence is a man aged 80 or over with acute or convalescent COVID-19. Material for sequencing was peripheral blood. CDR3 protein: CSASKGPPTNYGYTF. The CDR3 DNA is TGCAGTGCTAGTAAGGGGCCCCCGACCAACTATGGCTACACCTTC.